These T cell receptor beta chains were read from a single sample in a study of T cells in Graves' hyperthyroidism and ophthalmopathy. From the multiplex PCR reads, TCRdb called clonotypes with MiXCR, one entry per CDR3 protein. The sample shows some 500,000 distinct CDR3 sequences, about 16% of them seen only once. Input material: blood. These receptor sequences come from a woman younger than 45 with Graves' ophthalmopathy. The CDR3 runs from the conserved cysteine through the conserved F or W. D genes are given only for firm matches. A clone size is listed for some rows: how often the clone was seen (once, few, many), or a class if it is expanded.

-	many	TRBV30	TRBJ1-1	CSMGGLAFF	TGTTCCATGGGGGGACTTGCTTTCTTT
-	-	TRBV6-1	TRBJ2-7	CASSETLQGYEQYF	TGTGCCAGCAGTGAAACCCTACAGGGCTACGAGCAGTACTTC
-	many	TRBV6-2/TRBV6-3	TRBJ2-5	CASKNGQVLQETQYF	TGTGCCAGCAAAAACGGGCAGGTTCTTCAAGAGACCCAGTACTTC
-	few	TRBV12-3/TRBV12-4	TRBJ1-1	CASSAGVNTEAFF	TGTGCCAGCAGTGCTGGGGTGAACACTGAAGCTTTCTTT
-	once	TRBV4-2	TRBJ1-2	CASSHKMSGHGYTF	TGTGCCAGCAGCCATAAAATGTCGGGCCATGGCTACACCTTC
TRBD1	few	TRBV10-3	TRBJ1-2	CAISEPGQGAHGYTF	TGTGCCATCAGTGAACCGGGACAGGGGGCGCATGGCTACACCTTC
TRBD1	many	TRBV28	TRBJ1-2	CASRDSTNYGYTF	TGTGCCAGTCGGGACAGTACAAACTATGGCTACACCTTC
-	many	TRBV12-3/TRBV12-4	TRBJ1-3	CASTSHPFSGNTIYF	TGTGCCAGCACCTCACATCCTTTCTCTGGAAACACCATATATTTT
-	few	TRBV28	TRBJ2-2	CASHANTGELFF	TGTGCCAGCCACGCGAACACCGGGGAGCTGTTTTTT
-	-	TRBV12-3/TRBV12-4	TRBJ2-1	CASTRSGRGSEQFF	TGTGCCAGCACCCGTTCCGGGAGAGGAAGCGAGCAGTTCTTC
-	many	TRBV2	TRBJ2-1	CASRGYNEQFF	TGTGCCAGCCGGGGGTACAATGAGCAGTTCTTC
-	many	TRBV30	TRBJ1-2	CAWSFPGYGYTF	TGTGCCTGGAGTTTCCCGGGGTATGGCTACACCTTC
-	many	TRBV7-8	TRBJ2-1	CASTLDGQFYNEQFF	TGTGCCAGCACATTAGACGGACAGTTCTACAATGAGCAGTTCTTC
TRBD2	many	TRBV12-3/TRBV12-4	TRBJ2-1	CASGLGREDDEQFF	TGTGCCAGCGGTCTCGGGAGGGAAGACGATGAGCAGTTCTTC
-	-	TRBV28	TRBJ1-4	CASSLGQGLSRAEKPFF	TGTGCCAGCAGCCTAGGGCAGGGGCTCTCACGTGCCGAAAAACCGTTTTTT
-	many	TRBV20-1	TRBJ2-1	CSARDPGSSYNEQFF	TGCAGTGCTAGAGATCCAGGGTCCTCCTACAATGAGCAGTTCTTC
-	few	TRBV28	TRBJ1-5	CATAPGGQPQHF	TGTGCCACGGCCCCGGGGGGCCAGCCCCAGCATTTT
-	many	TRBV5-1	TRBJ2-1	CASSLGAGLSYNEQFF	TGCGCCAGCAGCCTGGGGGCAGGGCTCTCCTACAATGAGCAGTTCTTC
-	many	TRBV6-6	TRBJ2-5	CASSYSNVGRETQYF	TGTGCCAGCAGTTACTCGAATGTGGGTCGGGAGACCCAGTACTTC
-	few	TRBV6-1	TRBJ2-1	CASSFGDYNEQFF	TGTGCCAGCAGCTTCGGAGACTACAATGAGCAGTTCTTC
-	-	TRBV7-8	TRBJ2-7	CASSDEHDSSFLGEQYF	TGTGCCAGCAGCGACGAGCACGATAGTTCTTTTTTGGGCGAGCAGTACTTC
-	-	TRBV19	TRBJ1-4	CASRTTTNEKLFF	TGTGCCAGTAGAACGACAACTAATGAAAAACTGTTTTTT
-	many	TRBV12-3/TRBV12-4	TRBJ2-5	CASSSAEKTQYF	TGTGCCAGCAGTTCGGCCGAGAAGACCCAGTACTTC
-	-	TRBV20-1	TRBJ2-1	CSAPKEAVSYNEQFF	TGCAGTGCTCCAAAGGAAGCGGTCTCCTACAATGAGCAGTTCTTC
-	few	TRBV5-6	TRBJ2-7	CASSHAPVGGRYEQYF	TGTGCCAGCAGCCACGCCCCGGTTGGAGGGAGGTACGAGCAGTACTTC
-	few	TRBV13	TRBJ1-4	CASSAQQGNNEKLFF	TGTGCCAGCAGCGCCCAACAGGGAAATAATGAAAAACTGTTTTTT
-	few	TRBV6-6	TRBJ2-1	CASSYEGYNRFF	TGTGCCAGCAGTTACGAGGGCTACAATCGGTTCTTC
TRBD1	few	TRBV28	TRBJ2-2	CASSSTTQGVRSTGELFF	TGTGCCAGCAGTTCTACGACTCAGGGGGTTCGGAGCACCGGGGAGCTGTTTTTT
TRBD1	few	TRBV10-3	TRBJ2-7	CAISDQGTGTSLSSYEQYF	TGTGCCATCAGTGATCAGGGGACAGGCACTAGCCTAAGCTCCTACGAGCAGTACTTC
TRBD1	few	TRBV10-3	TRBJ2-7	CAISGGTGAYEQYF	TGTGCCATCAGTGGGGGGACAGGGGCCTACGAGCAGTACTTC
TRBD1	many	TRBV7-2	TRBJ1-2	CASSPYRGPNYGYTF	TGTGCCAGCAGCCCGTACAGGGGCCCCAACTATGGCTACACCTTC
TRBD2	-	TRBV20-1	TRBJ2-1	CSAPEAISGIGGEQFF	TGCAGTGCCCCCGAGGCAATTAGCGGGATAGGAGGTGAGCAGTTCTTC
-	few	TRBV20-1	TRBJ1-2	CSARDRGVNYGYTF	TGCAGTGCTAGAGATCGGGGTGTGAACTATGGCTACACCTTC
TRBD2	many	TRBV2	TRBJ2-2	CASSRLAINTGELFF	TGTGCCAGCAGTAGACTAGCGATAAACACCGGGGAGCTGTTTTTT
-	many	TRBV3-1	TRBJ1-1	CASRGYGKHILNTEAFF	TGTGCCAGCAGGGGCTACGGTAAACACATCCTGAACACTGAAGCTTTCTTT
-	many	TRBV14	TRBJ2-3	CASSQATGDTQYF	TGTGCCAGCAGCCAGGCTACAGGGGATACGCAGTATTTT
-	many	TRBV7-2	TRBJ1-4	CASSFLGGKEKLFF	TGTGCCAGCAGCTTCCTGGGCGGTAAAGAAAAACTGTTTTTT
-	many	TRBV12-3/TRBV12-4	TRBJ2-2	CASSLSSPEGLFF	TGTGCCAGCAGTTTAAGTTCCCCAGAAGGGCTGTTTTTT
TRBD2	-	TRBV7-2	TRBJ2-3	CASDSWTSQDTQYF	TGTGCCAGCGACTCTTGGACTAGCCAGGATACGCAGTATTTT
TRBD1	few	TRBV10-3	TRBJ1-2	CAISQDRVGYTF	TGTGCCATCAGTCAGGACAGGGTTGGCTACACCTTC
-	few	TRBV30	TRBJ1-3	CAWSGGAGNTIYF	TGTGCCTGGAGCGGGGGGGCTGGAAACACCATATATTTT
TRBD1	-	TRBV28	TRBJ2-7	CASSPGTGLHEQYF	TGTGCCAGCAGCCCCGGGACAGGGTTACACGAGCAGTACTTC
-	many	TRBV12-3/TRBV12-4	TRBJ1-2	CASSYTHTDLSNGYTF	TGTGCCAGCAGTTATACTCATACTGACCTATCGAATGGCTACACCTTC
TRBD2	few	TRBV6-1	TRBJ2-7	CAVSSGRAYEQYF	TGTGCCGTGAGTAGCGGGAGGGCCTACGAGCAGTACTTC
-	many	TRBV6-1	TRBJ2-3	CASRGLVTDTQYF	TGTGCCAGCAGGGGACTGGTCACAGATACGCAGTATTTT
-	-	TRBV6-4	TRBJ2-1	CASSDQGVGGHEQFF	TGTGCCAGCAGTGACCAGGGGGTCGGGGGTCATGAGCAGTTCTTC
TRBD2	-	TRBV10-2	TRBJ2-7	CASEEGTSSYEQYF	TGCGCCAGCGAGGAAGGGACTAGCTCCTACGAGCAGTACTTC